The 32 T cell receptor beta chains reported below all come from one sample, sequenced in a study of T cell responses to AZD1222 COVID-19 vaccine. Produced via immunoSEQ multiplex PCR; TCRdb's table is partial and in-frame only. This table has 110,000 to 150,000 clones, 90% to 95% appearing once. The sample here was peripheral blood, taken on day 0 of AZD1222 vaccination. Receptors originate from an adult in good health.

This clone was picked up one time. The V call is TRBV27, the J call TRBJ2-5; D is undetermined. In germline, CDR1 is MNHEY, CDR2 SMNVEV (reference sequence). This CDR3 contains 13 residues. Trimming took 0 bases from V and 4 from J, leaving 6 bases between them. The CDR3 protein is CASSLSRLETQYF. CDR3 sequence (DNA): TGTGCCAGCAGTTTATCGCGGTTAGAGACCCAGTACTTC.

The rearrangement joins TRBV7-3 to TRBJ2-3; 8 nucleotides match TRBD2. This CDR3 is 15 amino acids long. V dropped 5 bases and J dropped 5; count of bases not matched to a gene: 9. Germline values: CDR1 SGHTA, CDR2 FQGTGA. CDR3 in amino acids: CASSHSGGHGDTQYF. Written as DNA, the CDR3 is TGTGCCAGCAGCCATTCGGGGGGGCATGGAGATACGCAGTATTTT. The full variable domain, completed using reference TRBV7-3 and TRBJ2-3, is GAGVSQTPSNKVTEKGKYVELRCDPISGHTALYWYRQSLGQGPEFLIYFQGTGAADDSGLPNDRFFAVRPEGSVSTLKIQRTERGDSAVYLCASSHSGGHGDTQYFGPGTRLTVL.

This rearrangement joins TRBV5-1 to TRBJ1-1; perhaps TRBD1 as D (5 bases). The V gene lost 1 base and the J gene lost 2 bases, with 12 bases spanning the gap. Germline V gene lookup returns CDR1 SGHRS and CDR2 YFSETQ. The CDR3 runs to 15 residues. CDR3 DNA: TGCGCCAGCAGCTTGACCGCGGGACTTAACACTGAAGCTTTCTTT. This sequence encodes CASSLTAGLNTEAFF.

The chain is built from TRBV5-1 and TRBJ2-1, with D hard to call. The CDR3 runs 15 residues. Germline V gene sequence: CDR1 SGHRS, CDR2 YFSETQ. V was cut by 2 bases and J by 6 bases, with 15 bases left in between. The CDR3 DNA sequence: TGCGCCAGCAGCTTTACCCGACTCATATTCAATGAGCAGTTCTTC. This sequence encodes CASSFTRLIFNEQFF.

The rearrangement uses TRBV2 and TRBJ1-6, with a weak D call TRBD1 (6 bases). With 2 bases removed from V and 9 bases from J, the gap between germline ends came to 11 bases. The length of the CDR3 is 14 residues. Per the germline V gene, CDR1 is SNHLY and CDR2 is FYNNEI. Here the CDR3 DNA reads TGTGCCAGCAGTGAACCCAGGGGCCCTTCACCCCTCCACTTT. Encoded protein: CASSEPRGPSPLHF.

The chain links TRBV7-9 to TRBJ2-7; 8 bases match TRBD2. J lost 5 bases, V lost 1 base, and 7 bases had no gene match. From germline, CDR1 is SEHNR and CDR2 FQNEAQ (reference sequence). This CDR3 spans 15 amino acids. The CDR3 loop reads CASSLGTGGPDEQYF. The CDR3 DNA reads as TGTGCCAGCAGCTTAGGCACGGGGGGGCCGGACGAGCAGTACTTC.

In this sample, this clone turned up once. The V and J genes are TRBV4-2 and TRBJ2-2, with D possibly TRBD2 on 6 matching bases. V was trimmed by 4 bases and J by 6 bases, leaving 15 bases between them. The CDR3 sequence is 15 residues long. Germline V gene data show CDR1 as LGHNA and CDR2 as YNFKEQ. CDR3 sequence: CASSPAEWRAGELFF. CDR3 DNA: TGTGCCAGCAGCCCCGCGGAGTGGAGGGCCGGGGAGCTGTTTTTT.

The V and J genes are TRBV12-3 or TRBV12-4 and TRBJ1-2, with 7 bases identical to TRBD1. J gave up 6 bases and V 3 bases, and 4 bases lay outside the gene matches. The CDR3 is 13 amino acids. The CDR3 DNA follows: TGTGCCAGCAGTTTGGGACAGAGAAATGGCTACACCTTC. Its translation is CASSLGQRNGYTF.

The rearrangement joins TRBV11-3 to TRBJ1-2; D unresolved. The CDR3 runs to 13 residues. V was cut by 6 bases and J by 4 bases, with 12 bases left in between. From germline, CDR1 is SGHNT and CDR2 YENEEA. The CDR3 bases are TGTGCCAGCAGGTTTTGGACTTTCTATGGCTACACCTTC. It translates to CASRFWTFYGYTF. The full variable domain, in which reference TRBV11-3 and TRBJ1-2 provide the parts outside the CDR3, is EAGVVQSPRYKIIEKKQPVAFWCNPISGHNTLYWYLQNLGQGPELLIRYENEEAVDDSQLPKDRFSAERLKGVDSTLKIQPAELGDSAVYLCASRFWTFYGYTFGSGTRLTVV.

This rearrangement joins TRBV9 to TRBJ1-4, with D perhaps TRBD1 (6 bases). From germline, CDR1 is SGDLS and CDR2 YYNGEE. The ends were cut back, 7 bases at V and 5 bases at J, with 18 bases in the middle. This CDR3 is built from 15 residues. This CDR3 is CASSSTGLLNEKLFF. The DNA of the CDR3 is TGTGCCAGCTCGTCCACAGGGCTCCTAAATGAAAAACTGTTTTTT.

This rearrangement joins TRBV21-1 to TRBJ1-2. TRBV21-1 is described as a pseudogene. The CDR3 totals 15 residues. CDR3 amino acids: CASSKGWTASYGYTF. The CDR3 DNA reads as TGTGCCAGCAGCAAAGGGTGGACTGCAAGCTATGGCTACACCTTC.

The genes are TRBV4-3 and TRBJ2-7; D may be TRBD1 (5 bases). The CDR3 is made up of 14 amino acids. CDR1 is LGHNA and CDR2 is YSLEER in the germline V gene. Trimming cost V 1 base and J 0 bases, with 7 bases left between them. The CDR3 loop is CASSQARGSYEQYF. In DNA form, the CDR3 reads TGCGCCAGCAGCCAAGCTAGGGGCTCCTACGAGCAGTACTTC.

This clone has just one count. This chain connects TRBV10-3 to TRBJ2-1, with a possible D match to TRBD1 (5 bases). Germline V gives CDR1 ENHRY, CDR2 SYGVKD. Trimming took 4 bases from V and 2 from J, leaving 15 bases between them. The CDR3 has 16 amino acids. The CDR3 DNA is TGTGCCATCAGTGGGGGCCCGTCAGGGCCCTACAATGAGCAGTTCTTC. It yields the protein CAISGGPSGPYNEQFF.

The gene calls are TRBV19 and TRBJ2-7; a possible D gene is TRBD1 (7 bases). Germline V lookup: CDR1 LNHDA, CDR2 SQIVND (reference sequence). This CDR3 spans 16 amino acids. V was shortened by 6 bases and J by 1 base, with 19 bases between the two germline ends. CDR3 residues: CASRVAGGGNSYEQYF. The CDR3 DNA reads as TGTGCCAGTAGAGTAGCAGGGGGAGGTAATTCCTACGAGCAGTACTTC.

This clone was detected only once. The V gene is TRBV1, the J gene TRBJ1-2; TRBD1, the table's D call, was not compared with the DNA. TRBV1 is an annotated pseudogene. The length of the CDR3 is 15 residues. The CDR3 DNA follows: TGCACCAGCAGCCAAGTAGACAACTGCAACTATGGCTACACCTTC. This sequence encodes CTSSQVDNCNYGYTF.

Here the CDR3 reads CASSLGGEQYF. In DNA, the CDR3 is TGTGCCAGCAGTTTAGGGGGCGAGCAGTACTTC. This chain joins TRBV5-6 and TRBJ2-7; D may be TRBD1 (6 bases). The CDR3 length is 11 residues. In germline, CDR1 is SGHDT, CDR2 YYEEEE. Trimming removed 5 bases from V and 6 bases from J, with 9 bases in between.

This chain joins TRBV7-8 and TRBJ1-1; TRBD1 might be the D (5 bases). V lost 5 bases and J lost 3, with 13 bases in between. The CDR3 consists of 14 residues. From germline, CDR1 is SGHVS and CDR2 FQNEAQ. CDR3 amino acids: CASSLAGGYTEAFF. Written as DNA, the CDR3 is TGTGCCAGCAGCCTCGCCGGGGGTTACACTGAAGCTTTCTTT.

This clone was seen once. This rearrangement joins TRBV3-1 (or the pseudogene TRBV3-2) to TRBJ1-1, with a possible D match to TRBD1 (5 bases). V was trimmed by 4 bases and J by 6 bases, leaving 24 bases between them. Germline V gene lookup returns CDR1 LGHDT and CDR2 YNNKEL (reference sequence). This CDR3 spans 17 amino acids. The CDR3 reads CASSPLGKAGWIAEAFF. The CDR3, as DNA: TGTGCCAGCAGCCCCCTCGGGAAGGCAGGGTGGATTGCTGAAGCTTTCTTT.

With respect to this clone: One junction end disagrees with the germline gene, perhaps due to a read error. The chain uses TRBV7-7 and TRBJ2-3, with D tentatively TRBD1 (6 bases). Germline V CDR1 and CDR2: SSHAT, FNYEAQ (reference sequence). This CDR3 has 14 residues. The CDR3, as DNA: TGTGCTAGCAGCTTAGGGGGTACTACAGATACGCAGTATTTT. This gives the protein CASSLGGTTDTQYF.

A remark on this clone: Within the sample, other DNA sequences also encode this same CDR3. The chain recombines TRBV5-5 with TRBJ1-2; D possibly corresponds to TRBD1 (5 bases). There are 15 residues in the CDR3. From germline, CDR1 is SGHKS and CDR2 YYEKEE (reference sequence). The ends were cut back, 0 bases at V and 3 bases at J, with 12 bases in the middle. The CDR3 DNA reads TGTGCCAGCAGCTTGGCGGCAGGGAGAGACTATGGCTACACCTTC. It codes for CASSLAAGRDYGYTF.

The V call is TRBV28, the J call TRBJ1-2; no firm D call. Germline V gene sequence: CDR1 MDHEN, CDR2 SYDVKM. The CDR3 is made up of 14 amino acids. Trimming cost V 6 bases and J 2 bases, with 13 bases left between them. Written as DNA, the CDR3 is TGTGCCAGCAGGCTAGGATTCGCAAACTATGGCTACACCTTC. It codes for CASRLGFANYGYTF.

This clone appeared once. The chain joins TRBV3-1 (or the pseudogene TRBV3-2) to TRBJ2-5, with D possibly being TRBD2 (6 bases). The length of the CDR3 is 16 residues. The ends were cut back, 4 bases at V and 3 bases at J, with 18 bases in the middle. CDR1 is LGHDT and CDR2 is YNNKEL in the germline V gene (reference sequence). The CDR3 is CASSRHPGLVEETQYF. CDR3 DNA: TGTGCCAGCAGCCGTCATCCGGGACTGGTGGAAGAGACCCAGTACTTC.

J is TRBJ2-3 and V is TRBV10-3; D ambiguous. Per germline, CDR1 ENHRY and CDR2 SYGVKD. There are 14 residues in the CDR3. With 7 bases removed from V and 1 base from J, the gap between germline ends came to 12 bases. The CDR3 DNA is TGTGCCATCAAGGCTCAAGGCGGCACAGATACGCAGTATTTT. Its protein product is CAIKAQGGTDTQYF.

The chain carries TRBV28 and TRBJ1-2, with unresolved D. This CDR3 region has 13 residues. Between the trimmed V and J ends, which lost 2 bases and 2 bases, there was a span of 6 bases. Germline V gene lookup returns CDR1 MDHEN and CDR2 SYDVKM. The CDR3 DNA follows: TGTGCCAGCAGTTTAGCAAGGAACTATGGCTACACCTTC. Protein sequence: CASSLARNYGYTF.

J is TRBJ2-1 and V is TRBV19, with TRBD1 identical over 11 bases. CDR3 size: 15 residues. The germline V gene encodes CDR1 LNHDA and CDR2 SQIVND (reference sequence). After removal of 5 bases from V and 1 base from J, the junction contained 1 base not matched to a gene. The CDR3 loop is CASSGDRGSYNEQFF. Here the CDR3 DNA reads TGTGCCAGTAGTGGGGACAGGGGGTCCTACAATGAGCAGTTCTTC. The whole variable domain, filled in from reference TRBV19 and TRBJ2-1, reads DGGITQSPKYLFRKEGQNVTLSCEQNLNHDAMYWYRQDPGQGLRLIYYSQIVNDFQKGDIAEGYSVSREKKESFPLTVTSAQKNPTAFYLCASSGDRGSYNEQFFGPGTRLTVL.

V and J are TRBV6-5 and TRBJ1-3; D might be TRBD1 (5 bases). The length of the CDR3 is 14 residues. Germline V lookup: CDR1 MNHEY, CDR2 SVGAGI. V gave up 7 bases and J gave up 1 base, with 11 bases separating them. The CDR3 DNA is TGTGCCAGCACCTTGGGGGGATCTGGAAACACCATATATTTT. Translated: CASTLGGSGNTIYF.

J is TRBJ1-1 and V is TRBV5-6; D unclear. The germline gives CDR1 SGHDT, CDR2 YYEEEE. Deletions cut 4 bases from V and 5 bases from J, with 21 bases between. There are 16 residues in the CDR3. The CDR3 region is CASSGRVGSVGTEAFF. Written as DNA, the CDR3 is TGTGCCAGCAGCGGGAGGGTCGGGTCGGTGGGGACTGAAGCTTTCTTT.

This CDR3 reads CASSPTGKYEQYF. The CDR3 DNA reads as TGTGCCAGCAGTCCCACAGGGAAATACGAGCAGTACTTC. The V and J genes are TRBV27 and TRBJ2-7, with D possibly matching TRBD1 (6 bases). The CDR3 totals 13 residues. Germline V gene lookup returns CDR1 MNHEY and CDR2 SMNVEV (reference sequence). Trimming removed 5 bases from V and 4 bases from J, with 12 bases in between.

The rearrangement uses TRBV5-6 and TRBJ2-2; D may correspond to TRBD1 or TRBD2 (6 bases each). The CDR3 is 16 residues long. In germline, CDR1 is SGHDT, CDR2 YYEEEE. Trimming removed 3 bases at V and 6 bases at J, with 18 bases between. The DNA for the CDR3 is TGTGCCAGCAGCTCCTGGTGGGGGGCTAGGGCCGGGGAGCTGTTTTTT. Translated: CASSSWWGARAGELFF. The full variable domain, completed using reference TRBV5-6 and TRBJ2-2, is DAGVTQSPTHLIKTRGQQVTLRCSPKSGHDTVSWYQQALGQGPQFIFQYYEEEERQRGNFPDRFSGHQFPNYSSELNVNALLLGDSALYLCASSSWWGARAGELFFGEGSRLTVL.

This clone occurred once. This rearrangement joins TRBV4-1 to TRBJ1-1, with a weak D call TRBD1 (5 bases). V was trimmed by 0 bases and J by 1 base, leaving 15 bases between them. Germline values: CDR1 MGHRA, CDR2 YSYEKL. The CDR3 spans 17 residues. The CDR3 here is CASSQDFTLRGNTEAFF. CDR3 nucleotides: TGCGCCAGCAGCCAAGATTTTACCCTTAGGGGGAACACTGAAGCTTTCTTT.

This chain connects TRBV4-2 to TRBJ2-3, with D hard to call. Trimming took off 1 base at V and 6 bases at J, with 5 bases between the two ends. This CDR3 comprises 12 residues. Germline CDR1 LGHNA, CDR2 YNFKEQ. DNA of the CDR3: TGTGCCAGCAGCCAAGGCGTGGATACGCAGTATTTT. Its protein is CASSQGVDTQYF.

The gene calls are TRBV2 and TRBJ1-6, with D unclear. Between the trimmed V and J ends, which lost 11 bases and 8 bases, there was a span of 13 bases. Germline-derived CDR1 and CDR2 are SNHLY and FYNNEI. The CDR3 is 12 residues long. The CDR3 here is CAPSPGDSPLHF. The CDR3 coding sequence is TGTGCCCCCTCACCCGGGGATTCACCCCTCCACTTT.